This T cell receptor beta chain was sequenced during a study of blood T cell repertoires in COVID-19. Libraries were prepared by immunoSEQ multiplex PCR; TCRdb keeps only in-frame clonotypes and omits some of them. This sample has roughly 270,000 clones, with roughly 80% found just once. Sequences were obtained from PBMCs or T cells enriched from blood (not recorded which). The source is a man in his forties who had been exposed to COVID-19.

In DNA, the CDR3 is TGTGCCAGCTGTGGACAGCTAGGGTTCCAAGAGACCCAGTACTTC. Its translation is CASCGQLGFQETQYF. The chain uses TRBV2 and TRBJ2-5; D may be TRBD1 (6 bases). The CDR3 consists of 15 residues. CDR1 is SNHLY and CDR2 is FYNNEI in the germline V gene. V lost 8 bases and J 1 base, leaving 17 bases between the germline ends.